The sequence of this T cell receptor beta chain was determined in a study of CD4 T cells in relation to SARS-CoV-2 and coronaviruses (dated by TCRdb to the early 2020s). In the study overall: In the ViraFEST assay, PBMCs were cultured with antigen for 9 to 11 days, after which TCR beta CDR3s were sequenced to identify antigen-specific clonal expansions. The negative reference condition was either a culture with an HIV-1 Nef peptide pool or a culture with no peptide. The Adaptive Biotechnologies TCR-sequencing kit was used to sequence samples from three pre-COVID donors and the naive versus memory experiments, whereas other data were Illumina-based. Memory CD4+ T cell crossreactivity between SARS-CoV-2 and common cold coronavirus spike proteins was assessed at the TCR clonotype level in the study. A different, Illumina-based TCR-beta assay was used to sequence expansion assays from other donors in the study. Shared crossreactive spike epitopes were mapped to their HLA restriction using patient-derived lymphoblastoid cell lines. Overall study outcomes, separate from this receptor: Approximately 69% of donors had memory CD4+ clonotypes that crossrecognized SARS-CoV-2 and at least one common cold coronavirus spike. Since the crossreactivity analysis centred on spike protein, crossreactivity against other viral proteins was not assessed. Significantly weaker SARS-CoV-2-driven expansion was shown by crossreactive clones than by monoreactive clones, consistent with antigenic imprinting. No donor contributed both pre-pandemic and post-infection samples, which limited tracing the source of pre-existing responses. Small numbers of patients and of tested TCRs limited the study.

Per the germline V gene, KGHDR is the CDR1 and SFDVKD is the CDR2. Trimming costs V 3 bases and J 1 base, and their ends lie 13 bases apart. The cysteine opens and the phenylalanine closes a CDR3 of 16 amino acids. The DNA shown is the 48-base CDR3, in frame from base 1. The receptor library was made with the immunoSEQ multiplex PCR assay. As for the authors' bioinformatics: Preprocessing removed nonproductive sequences and CDR3s not starting with C, not ending with F or W, or shorter than 7 amino acids. Antigen-specific clonotypes were called with the MANAFEST web app, based on expansion relative to reference and other culture wells. To be counted as positive, a clone had to show significant expansion compared with the reference culture, at an FDR below 0.05, in 2 of 3 replicate wells. For a clone to be considered positive, significant expansion relative to all other tandem wells and an odds ratio above 5 were also required. After three terminal residues were trimmed from each end, CDR3 homology was quantified as pairwise Levenshtein distance using the stringdist R package. As stored in TCRdb, this immuneACCESS dataset retains in-frame rearrangements with V and J assigned. A fraction of the clones does not appear; measured against another copy, unresolved V genes explain less than half of the discrepancy, and the remainder lacks a known reason. The DNA gave D and trimming, while V, J and clone size come from that table. The sample table lists around 11,000 clones, over 65% of them with a count of one. Approximately 19% of the sample belongs to the ten largest clones.

CD4+ T cells from unexposed donors were collected before the COVID-19 pandemic (2011-2018). Following 10 days of culture, the EasySep CD4+ T cell isolation kit was used to isolate CD4+ T cells. As cell number allowed, CD4+ T cells from unexposed donors were tested for reactivity to SARS-CoV-2 S and N and to four common cold coronavirus spike pools. About 1.9 million PBMCs per well were cultured in IMDM with approximately 5% human AB serum and 8.5 to 10 IU/ml IL-2. Half of the culture medium was replaced with fresh IL-2-containing medium on days 3 and 7. Each peptide culture condition was generally run in triplicate replicate wells. The leukapheresis product for the unexposed donors was obtained through commercial purchase. Ficoll-Paque PLUS gradient centrifugation was used to isolate PBMCs from leukapheresis product or whole blood. PBMCs were either used fresh in the expansion assay or cryopreserved at -140 degrees C. The QIAamp Micro DNA Kit was used to extract genomic DNA from the CD4+ T cells.

Notes on this clone: There is no known antigen for this receptor. Per-base qualities were not stored, and no clone one base away is much larger.

The receptor comes from a human donor in good health. This sequence uses TRBV24-1 and TRBJ2-3; the D region possibly corresponds to TRBD2 (6 bases align). The material sequenced was CD4+ T cells from PBMCs, cultured in vitro. The DNA reads as follows: TGTGCCACCAGTGATCCCCGGGAGAAGGGCACAGATACGCAGTATTTT. This encodes CATSDPREKGTDTQYF.